Presented here are 4 T cell receptor beta chains from one specimen sequenced in a study of technical replicates of blood from a few donors. Assay: immunoSEQ multiplex PCR; the TCRdb copy retains only in-frame clones and omits some. This sample carries about 83,000 clones, around 96% of them seen once, and the ten largest clones take around 0.33%. Sample: T cells isolated from PBMCs. These receptors all stem from a human donor in good health.

A few counts support this clone. The V gene is TRBV10-1, the J gene TRBJ2-3, with 13 bases fitting TRBD2. The CDR3 runs to 17 residues. Trimming at V came to 3 bases and at J to 3 bases, leaving 6 bases not matched to a gene. Germline V gives CDR1 WNHNN, CDR2 SYGVQD (reference sequence). CDR3 in amino acids: CASSDPGTSGNTDTQYF. CDR3 nucleotides: TGCGCCAGCAGTGACCCCGGGACTAGCGGGAATACAGATACGCAGTATTTT.

The chain recombines TRBV27 with TRBJ2-7; 10 nucleotides match TRBD2. Germline CDR1 reads MNHEY; CDR2 reads SMNVEV (reference sequence). This CDR3 has 19 residues. The trim removed 5 bases at V and 5 bases at J, leaving 21 bases unmatched. CDR3 region: CASSPWELLEREGEDEQYF. Written as DNA, the CDR3 is TGTGCCAGCAGTCCTTGGGAATTATTGGAGCGGGAGGGAGAGGACGAGCAGTACTTC.

The table lists this clone with a count of one. The chain recombines TRBV15 with TRBJ2-5, with TRBD1 as a possible D gene (5 bases). The V gene lost 0 bases and the J gene lost 5 bases, with 10 bases spanning the gap. The CDR3 has 14 amino acids. Germline V lookup: CDR1 LNHNV, CDR2 YYDKDF (reference sequence). CDR3 in amino acids: CATSREATVETQYF. The CDR3 DNA follows: TGTGCCACCAGCAGAGAGGCGACAGTGGAGACCCAGTACTTC.

V usage is TRBV28 and J usage is TRBJ1-5, with 10 bases identical to TRBD1. Germline-derived CDR1 and CDR2 are MDHEN and SYDVKM. V lost 8 bases to trimming and J lost 8 bases; unmatched junction nucleotides: 3. This CDR3 is 12 amino acids long. The CDR3 DNA is TGTGCCAGCCGGACAGGGGGAAAGCCCCAGCATTTT. It encodes CASRTGGKPQHF.